This T cell receptor beta chain was sequenced for a study of blood T cell repertoires in COVID-19. Study-wide background: The study drew acute and convalescent COVID-19 samples from the United States, Italy and Spain. The analysed material was cDNA or gDNA that came from T cells, B-cell-depleted T cells, or PBMCs.

Sequencing used immunoSEQ multiplex PCR; TCRdb keeps in-frame clones, though not all of them. Seen here are under 300,000 clones, around 89% observed once, and the top ten hold approximately 2.3%. Patients from Seattle were sampled longitudinally, starting during active infection. The sequenced sample consisted of peripheral blood. The sequence derives from a woman between 55 and 75 years old with COVID-19, enrolled during active disease.

The CDR3 coding sequence is TGCGCCAGCAGCCCGACACGTAGCTCCTACAATGAGCAGTTCTTC. Translated: CASSPTRSSYNEQFF. The chain combines TRBV4-3 with TRBJ2-1; D gene ambiguous. Germline V CDR1 and CDR2: LGHNA, YSLEER. The length of the CDR3 is 15 residues. V was clipped by 4 bases and J by 0 bases, with 10 bases between them.